The 6 T cell receptor beta chains given below trace back to one sample, sequenced in a study of T cell repertoires in cytomegalovirus infection. MiXCR, run by TCRdb on the reads, gives a single entry per CDR3 protein. The sample has around 280,000 distinct CDR3 sequences; around 10% are singletons. Sequencing used PBMCs. These receptors all come from a human donor in good health (CMV status not recorded). Some clones in this sample may be carry-over from other donors' samples.

Only a few counts were recorded for this clonotype. The V and J genes are TRBV25-1 and TRBJ1-1, with a weak D call TRBD1 (5 bases). Germline lookup yields CDR1 MGHDK and CDR2 SYGVNS. Trimming took 7 bases from V and 9 from J, leaving 15 bases between them. This CDR3 is built from 12 residues. CDR3 in DNA: TGTGCCAGCACCCCCGGGGACCGTCAAGCTTTCTTT. Its protein product is CASTPGDRQAFF. The full variable domain, in which reference TRBV25-1 and TRBJ1-1 provide the parts outside the CDR3, is EADIYQTPRYLVIGTGKKITLECSQTMGHDKMYWYQQDPGMELHLIHYSYGVNSTEKGDLSSESTVSRIRTEHFPLTLESARPSHTSQYLCASTPGDRQAFFGQGTRLTVV.

This clonotype was counted at least ten times. The chain has TRBV7-2 and TRBJ1-4; 8 nucleotides line up with TRBD1. This CDR3 contains 16 residues. Trimming took 7 bases from V and 4 from J; bases not matched to a gene: 11. Looked up from germline, CDR1 is SGHTA and CDR2 is FQGNSA. CDR3 amino acids: CASKPFAGQDNEKLFF. The CDR3 nucleotides read TGTGCCAGCAAACCCTTTGCGGGACAGGATAATGAAAAACTGTTTTTT.

The CDR3 DNA follows: TGTGCCAGCAGCCAAGAGGGTGGGACCCCGAATGAGCAGTTCTTC. Translated, it gives CASSQEGGTPNEQFF. The V gene is TRBV3-1, the J gene TRBJ2-1; D possibly uses TRBD1 or TRBD2 (5 bases each). There are 15 residues in the CDR3. CDR1 is LGHDT, CDR2 YNNKEL, per germline (reference sequence). Between the trimmed V and J ends, which lost 0 bases and 7 bases, there was a span of 13 bases.

Ten or more counts support this clonotype. CDR3: CASSYRYADTDTQYF. The DNA of the CDR3 is TGTGCCAGCAGCTACCGGTACGCGGATACAGATACGCAGTATTTT. The gene calls are TRBV7-2 and TRBJ2-3; D call uncertain. This CDR3 region has 15 residues. Germline V gene data show CDR1 as SGHTA and CDR2 as FQGNSA. V was trimmed by 4 bases and J by 3 bases, leaving 14 bases between them. The full variable domain, its missing parts supplied by reference TRBV7-2 and TRBJ2-3, is GAGVSQSPSNKVTEKGKDVELRCDPISGHTALYWYRQSLGQGLEFLIYFQGNSAPDKSGLPSDRFSAERTGGSVSTLTIQRTQQEDSAVYLCASSYRYADTDTQYFGPGTRLTVL.

This clonotype has just a few counts. The chain couples TRBV4-3 to TRBJ1-2; TRBD1 might be the D (6 bases). The CDR3 sequence is 14 residues long. V lost 4 bases to trimming and J lost 3 bases, with 12 bases between them. Per the germline V gene, CDR1 is LGHNA and CDR2 is YSLEER. CDR3 in DNA: TGCGCCAGCAGCCGAGACAGGATCGACTATGGCTACACCTTC. This codes for CASSRDRIDYGYTF.

This clonotype was found many times. The chain links TRBV5-4 to TRBJ2-3; possible D gene TRBD2, 7 bases. This CDR3 contains 17 residues. Germline V lookup: CDR1 SGHNT, CDR2 YYREEE (reference sequence). Trimming took off 1 base at V and 4 bases at J, with 19 bases between the two ends. The CDR3 is CASSLTRGLGLSDTQYF. DNA of the CDR3: TGTGCCAGCAGCTTGACGCGGGGGCTTGGGTTGTCAGATACGCAGTATTTT.